This record concerns one T cell receptor beta chain sequence. This CDR3 is 14 amino acids long. The V gene's germline CDR1 is MNHEY and CDR2 SVGAGI. Trimming stripped 6 bases from V and 4 bases from J, with 13 bases between. The sample belongs to a study of cytomegalovirus exposure and HLA in healthy donors. The primer mix had 60 Vbeta and 13 Jbeta primers. Clones were sequenced by immunoSEQ multiplex PCR, and TCRdb holds only the in-frame ones, with some missing. The repertoire holds about 52,000 clones, with around 52% as singletons. This TCR was sampled from a human donor in good health. V gene TRBV6-5 combines with J gene TRBJ1-5, with D maybe TRBD1 (5 bases). Sample: PBMCs. The CDR3: CASSTDSNNQPQHF. Written as DNA, the CDR3 is TGTGCCAGCAGCACCGACAGCAATAATCAGCCCCAGCATTTT.